Presented here are 7 T cell receptor beta chains from one specimen sequenced in a study of blood T cells in healthy people across ages. A J-beta primer mix and a sample-barcoded 5' primer were used in a second PCR of about 7 to 12 cycles. TCRdb passed the 5' RACE reads through MiXCR, listing each CDR3 protein once. This sample carries some 1.6 million distinct CDR3 sequences, about 32% of them seen once, and the ten largest clones take around 11%. Sequences were obtained from blood. The receptor source for this set is a young woman in good health.

V gene TRBV4-1 combines with J gene TRBJ1-4; D might be TRBD1 (5 bases). Looked up from germline, CDR1 is MGHRA and CDR2 is YSYEKL. This CDR3 is 14 amino acids long. V shed 6 bases and J shed 6 bases, with 14 bases lying between them. The CDR3: CASRSRQQDEKLFF. DNA for the CDR3: TGCGCCAGCAGATCCCGACAGCAAGATGAAAAACTGTTTTTT.

The chain links TRBV29-1 to TRBJ1-1; D uncertain. The V gene lost 6 bases and the J gene lost 5 bases, with 22 bases spanning the gap. CDR1 is SQVTM, CDR2 ANQGSEA, per germline. There are 15 residues in the CDR3. The CDR3 loop is CSVELGPHRETEAFF. The CDR3 DNA follows: TGCAGCGTCGAACTTGGGCCCCATAGAGAGACTGAAGCTTTCTTT.

This clonotype was observed many times. J is TRBJ2-3 and V is TRBV7-9; D not resolved. This CDR3 has 12 amino acids. The V gene lost 5 bases and the J gene lost 4 bases, with 7 bases spanning the gap. The V gene's germline CDR1 is SEHNR and CDR2 FQNEAQ (reference sequence). CDR3 sequence reads: CASSPIPDTQYF. The CDR3 bases are TGTGCCAGCAGCCCAATCCCAGATACGCAGTATTTT.

The chain recombines TRBV20-1 with TRBJ2-7; tentatively, D is TRBD1 or TRBD2 (5 bases each). The CDR3 totals 17 residues. Trimming took 0 bases from V and 4 from J, leaving 22 bases between them. Germline loops: CDR1 DFQATT, CDR2 SNEGSKA (reference sequence). CDR3 nucleotide sequence: TGCAGTGCTAGAGAGGCGGGTGGGGGTGGGAGTAGGTACGAGCAGTACTTC. It is translated as CSAREAGGGGSRYEQYF.

This clonotype was recorded a few times. The chain is built from TRBV20-1 and TRBJ2-2; 9 positions match TRBD2. V was pared by 3 bases and J by 2 bases, with 4 bases of the junction left unmatched. CDR1 DFQATT and CDR2 SNEGSKA come from the germline V gene (reference sequence). This CDR3 comprises 15 residues. The DNA for the CDR3 is TGCAGTGCTAGGCGGGAGGGCCATAACACCGGGGAGCTGTTTTTT. The encoded protein is CSARREGHNTGELFF.

This clonotype was seen more than once but under ten times. V and J are TRBV20-1 and TRBJ2-1; TRBD2 aligns across 12 bases. Per germline, CDR1 DFQATT and CDR2 SNEGSKA (reference sequence). V lost 0 bases, J lost 8 bases, and 11 bases stayed unmatched. The CDR3 totals 17 residues. CDR3 loop: CSARDPRTSGKGHEQFF. The DNA for the CDR3 is TGCAGTGCTAGAGACCCCCGGACTAGCGGGAAAGGGCATGAGCAGTTCTTC.

Only a few counts were recorded for this clonotype. V gene TRBV21-1 combines with J gene TRBJ2-5. TRBV21-1 has pseudogene status. CDR3 length: 12 amino acids. The CDR3 DNA sequence: TGTGCCAGCAGCAAAGCTCGGGAGACCCAGTACTTC. It yields the protein CASSKARETQYF.